This is a list of T cell receptor beta chains from one sample in a study of shared clonotypes between healthy human individuals. Using immunoSEQ multiplex PCR, the repertoire was profiled, and TCRdb retains in-frame clones only, with some absent. The table includes hundreds of thousands of clones, around 72% detected once. The sequenced sample consisted of memory CD4+ T cells sorted from blood. Receptors were obtained from a woman in her 30s in good health. The CDR3 runs from the conserved cysteine through the conserved F or W. Each record gives: clone size, V gene, D gene, J gene, CDR3 protein, CDR3 DNA. D genes are given only for firm matches. Clone size is stated in some rows and not others, as once, few, many or a class when expanded.

few	TRBV10-3	TRBD1	TRBJ1-1	CAISEQNRGTEAFF	TGTGCCATCAGTGAGCAAAACAGGGGGACTGAAGCTTTCTTT
-	TRBV30	TRBD1	TRBJ2-4	CACRPQGAVDIQYF	TGTGCCTGCCGACCCCAGGGGGCCGTGGACATTCAGTACTTC
once	TRBV18	TRBD1	TRBJ2-4	CASSPPTGVSAKNIQYF	TGTGCCAGCTCACCACCCACAGGGGTATCGGCCAAAAACATTCAGTACTTC
-	TRBV25-1	-	TRBJ2-7	CASSDGTGPPHEQYF	TGTGCCAGCAGTGATGGTACAGGCCCGCCCCACGAGCAGTACTTC
few	TRBV7-2	-	TRBJ1-5	CASSLDTGQPQHF	TGTGCCAGCAGCTTAGATACAGGGCAGCCCCAGCATTTT
-	TRBV10-3	-	TRBJ1-1	CATNRPSGTEAFF	TGTGCCACTAACAGGCCCTCGGGAACTGAAGCTTTCTTT
-	TRBV28	-	TRBJ1-5	CASSLKGAGNQPQHF	TGTGCCAGCAGTTTAAAAGGGGCTGGAAATCAGCCCCAGCATTTT
few	TRBV5-1	TRBD2	TRBJ2-7	CASSWSSGVYEQYF	TGCGCCAGCAGCTGGTCTAGCGGGGTCTACGAGCAGTACTTC
-	TRBV7-8	-	TRBJ1-1	CASSLLGLSGHTEAFF	TGTGCCAGCAGCTTACTTGGCCTCTCCGGGCACACTGAAGCTTTCTTT
-	TRBV6-4	TRBD1	TRBJ1-2	CASSDGTGGDYGYTF	TGTGCCAGCAGTGACGGGACAGGGGGCGACTATGGCTACACCTTC
-	TRBV7-9	-	TRBJ2-3	CASSLGQYF	TGTGCCAGCAGCTTAGGGCAGTATTTT
few	TRBV28	TRBD2	TRBJ2-1	CASSRASGRMLNEQFF	TGTGCCAGCAGCCGGGCTAGCGGGAGAATGTTGAATGAGCAGTTCTTC
once	TRBV9	-	TRBJ1-5	CASSVGRDGAPQHF	TGTGCCAGCAGCGTAGGGCGTGATGGAGCGCCCCAGCATTTT
-	TRBV19	TRBD2	TRBJ2-1	CASMGSGSRYNEQFF	TGTGCCAGTATGGGCAGCGGGAGTCGGTACAATGAGCAGTTCTTC
once	TRBV7-6	-	TRBJ2-5	CASSPNPPPETQYF	TGTGCCAGCAGCCCCAATCCGCCCCCAGAGACCCAGTACTTC
-	TRBV6-6	-	TRBJ2-5	CASNNGVEQYF	TGTGCCAGCAACAACGGGGTGGAGCAGTACTTC
-	TRBV19	TRBD1	TRBJ1-2	CASSQTGGYYGYTF	TGTGCCAGTAGTCAGACAGGGGGCTACTATGGCTACACCTTC
-	TRBV7-9	-	TRBJ1-2	CASSLGQATVGGYTF	TGTGCCAGCAGCTTAGGCCAGGCGACTGTTGGTGGCTACACCTTC
-	TRBV15	-	TRBJ1-5	CATSRDRGTWDQPQHF	TGTGCCACCAGCAGAGATCGGGGAACCTGGGATCAGCCCCAGCATTTT
-	TRBV18	-	TRBJ1-1	CASSLQHTEAFF	TGTGCCAGCTCGCTACAGCACACTGAAGCTTTCTTT
-	TRBV7-9	-	TRBJ1-1	CASSQDIEATEAFF	TGTGCCAGCAGCCAAGACATAGAGGCGACTGAAGCTTTCTTT
few	TRBV7-9	-	TRBJ1-4	CASSQDTRELFF	TGTGCCAGCAGTCAGGACACGAGGGAACTGTTTTTT
once	TRBV7-9	-	TRBJ1-1	CASSPGGVSNTEAFF	TGTGCCAGCAGCCCTGGGGGGGTGAGTAACACTGAAGCTTTCTTT
few	TRBV4-2	-	TRBJ2-3	CASSQDAQNTDTQYF	TGTGCCAGCAGCCAAGATGCCCAGAACACAGATACGCAGTATTTT
-	TRBV6-1	TRBD2	TRBJ2-1	CASSATSGRPNEQFF	TGTGCCAGCAGTGCAACTAGCGGGAGGCCCAATGAGCAGTTCTTC
-	TRBV18	-	TRBJ1-3	CASSPTTGNTIYF	TGTGCCAGCTCACCGACAACTGGAAACACCATATATTTT
-	TRBV15	-	TRBJ2-1	CATELNNEQFF	TGTGCCACGGAACTGAACAATGAGCAGTTCTTC
-	TRBV14	TRBD2	TRBJ2-5	CASSQDRAGDKTQYF	TGTGCCAGCAGCCAAGATCGAGCGGGAGATAAGACCCAGTACTTC
-	TRBV28	TRBD1	TRBJ1-2	CASRSRTGEYYYGYTF	TGTGCCAGCAGATCGCGGACAGGGGAGTATTACTATGGCTACACCTTC
-	TRBV6-1	-	TRBJ2-6	CASNRVAGANVLTF	TGTGCCAGCAACAGGGTTGCCGGGGCCAACGTCCTGACTTTC
-	TRBV4-2	TRBD1	TRBJ1-5	CASSRQDRAGNQPQHF	TGTGCCAGCAGCCGTCAGGACAGGGCGGGCAATCAGCCCCAGCATTTT
-	TRBV5-1	-	TRBJ2-1	CASSFGNEQFF	TGCGCCAGCAGCTTCGGCAATGAGCAGTTCTTC
-	TRBV4-1	TRBD2	TRBJ2-5	CASSQDLGTSGRAETQYF	TGCGCCAGCAGCCAAGACTTGGGGACTAGCGGGAGAGCAGAGACCCAGTACTTC
-	TRBV7-4	-	TRBJ1-2	CASSLADRPFGYGYTF	TGTGCCAGCAGCTTAGCAGACAGACCCTTCGGCTATGGCTACACCTTC
-	TRBV5-1	-	TRBJ2-7	CASSAGQPVLVDEQYF	TGCGCCAGCAGCGCGGGACAGCCCGTTTTGGTGGACGAGCAGTACTTC
few	TRBV11-3	TRBD2	TRBJ2-3	CASSLGGRAGDTQYF	TGTGCCAGCAGCTTAGGCGGGAGGGCCGGCGATACGCAGTATTTT
few	TRBV19	TRBD1	TRBJ1-5	CASSGTGVRSNQPQHF	TGTGCCAGTAGCGGGACAGGGGTCCGGAGCAATCAGCCCCAGCATTTT
-	TRBV5-6	-	TRBJ1-1	CASRSGMNTEAFF	TGTGCCAGCAGGTCTGGGATGAACACTGAAGCTTTCTTT
few	TRBV2	-	TRBJ2-2	CASRPGHGTTGELFF	TGTGCCAGCAGGCCGGGACATGGAACAACCGGGGAGCTGTTTTTT
-	TRBV10-2	-	TRBJ1-5	CASSETWVGGNQPQHF	TGCGCCAGCAGTGAGACCTGGGTAGGGGGCAATCAGCCCCAGCATTTT
-	TRBV28	-	TRBJ2-7	CASAGTVMNEQYF	TGTGCCAGCGCCGGGACGGTGATGAACGAGCAGTACTTC
-	TRBV28	-	TRBJ1-5	CASSFWTASNQPQHF	TGTGCCAGCAGTTTTTGGACAGCTAGCAATCAGCCCCAGCATTTT
-	TRBV10-1	TRBD2	TRBJ2-3	CATSSGSVDTQYF	TGCGCCACCTCTAGCGGGAGTGTTGATACGCAGTATTTT
-	TRBV28	-	TRBJ2-7	CASSTPGSVSEQYF	TGTGCCAGCAGTACGCCGGGCTCAGTCTCAGAGCAGTACTTC
-	TRBV4-2	-	TRBJ1-2	CASSLGQNYGYTF	TGTGCCAGCAGCCTTGGACAGAACTATGGCTACACCTTC
few	TRBV5-1	-	TRBJ1-2	CASTLGGTVGYTF	TGCGCCAGCACCCTTGGAGGGACTGTCGGCTACACCTTC
-	TRBV28	-	TRBJ1-2	CASSRRAGYGYTF	TGTGCCAGCAGTCGCAGGGCAGGCTATGGCTACACCTTC